This T cell receptor (beta chain) originates from a study of T cell responses to AZD1222 COVID-19 vaccine. With respect to this clone: Its antigen is not known.

Study-level results: The study found vaccine-associated CD4 TCRs spanning spike, dominant at 160-218 and 743-854.

This CDR3 comprises 15 residues. The germline gives CDR1 LNHDA, CDR2 SQIVND (reference sequence). Trimming took 4 bases from V and 2 from J, leaving 14 bases between them. Method: immunoSEQ multiplex PCR; TCRdb's copy keeps in-frame clones and lacks some. The profile covers 110,000 to 150,000 clones, with about 88% appearing a single time and around 5% taken by the ten largest. The sequence was collected from an adult in good health. The chain links TRBV19 to TRBJ1-2, with D tentatively TRBD1 (5 bases). Sequenced material: peripheral blood, taken on day 0 of AZD1222 vaccination. The CDR3 sequence is CASSSPGTANYGYTF. CDR3 bases: TGTGCCAGTAGTAGCCCCGGGACGGCAAACTATGGCTACACCTTC.